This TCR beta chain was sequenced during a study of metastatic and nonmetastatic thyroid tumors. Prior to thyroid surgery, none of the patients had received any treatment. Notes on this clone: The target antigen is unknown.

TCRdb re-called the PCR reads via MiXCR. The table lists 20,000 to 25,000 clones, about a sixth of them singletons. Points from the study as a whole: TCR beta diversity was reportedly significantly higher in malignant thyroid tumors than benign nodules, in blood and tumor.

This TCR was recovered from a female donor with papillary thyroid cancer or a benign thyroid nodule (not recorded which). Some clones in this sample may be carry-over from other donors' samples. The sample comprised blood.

The CDR3 region has the DNA TGTGCCAGCACTCCCCATTTGGGCGGGGTAGGCGGGGAGCTGTTTTTT. It yields the protein CASTPHLGGVGGELFF. The chain uses TRBV7-6 and TRBJ2-2, with a tentative D call TRBD2 (6 bases). The germline V gene has CDR1 SGHVS and CDR2 FNYEAQ. The length of the CDR3 is 16 residues. Trimming took off 7 bases at V and 7 bases at J, with 22 bases between the two ends. The full variable domain, in which reference TRBV7-6 and TRBJ2-2 provide the parts outside the CDR3, is GAGVSQSPRYKVTKRGQDVALRCDPISGHVSLYWYRQALGQGPEFLTYFNYEAQQDKSGLPNDRFSAERPEGSISTLTIQRTEQRDSAMYRCASTPHLGGVGGELFFGEGSRLTVL.